The T cell receptor beta chain described here comes from a study of blood T cell repertoires in COVID-19. In the source study's methods: By means of reference gene primer amplification, nucleated cell counts were estimated. Repertoires were generated with immunoSEQ multiplex PCR, while TCRdb's copy carries only in-frame clones and drops some. D and trimming come from the DNA, and the V and J calls and clone size come from that table. This sample yields roughly 170,000 clones, of which roughly 85% are seen a single time; about 26% belongs to the top ten. This CDR3 comprises 14 residues. Trimming cost V 0 bases and J 7 bases, with 10 bases left between them. The V gene's germline CDR1 is SGHRS and CDR2 YFSETQ.

Sequencing was performed on peripheral blood. The receptor's source is a woman aged 70 to 79 with acute or convalescent COVID-19. The chain recombines TRBV5-1 with TRBJ1-4; D is possibly TRBD1 (5 bases). The CDR3 bases are TGCGCCAGCAGCTTGGAGGTAGGGGTTGAAAAACTGTTTTTT. As protein: CASSLEVGVEKLFF.